Presented here are 9 T cell receptor beta chains from one specimen sequenced in a study of cytomegalovirus exposure and HLA in healthy donors. Libraries were prepared by immunoSEQ multiplex PCR; TCRdb keeps only in-frame clonotypes and omits some of them. The repertoire has about 160,000 clones, 85% to 90% of them found once; the top ten carry 3.5% to 4.5%. Input material: PBMCs. These receptors were collected from a man between 18 and 29 years old in good health and CMV-seropositive.

The chain links TRBV19 to TRBJ2-6; D unresolved. V lost 0 bases to trimming and J lost 0 bases, with 3 bases between them. The CDR3 contains 15 residues. Germline V gene sequence: CDR1 LNHDA, CDR2 SQIVND (reference sequence). CDR3 nucleotides: TGTGCCAGTAGTATAGACCTCTCTGGGGCCAACGTCCTGACTTTC. It is translated as CASSIDLSGANVLTF.

The CDR3 coding sequence is TGTGCCAGCAGCCCCACTGATGCGAACACCGGGGAGCTGTTTTTT. It specifies CASSPTDANTGELFF. The chain joins TRBV9 to TRBJ2-2; D call uncertain. Germline values: CDR1 SGDLS, CDR2 YYNGEE. The CDR3 length is 15 residues. V was clipped by 4 bases and J by 0 bases, with 10 bases between them.

The chain joins TRBV27 to TRBJ1-2; no definite D call. Trimming stripped 1 base from V and 8 bases from J, with 14 bases between. Germline values: CDR1 MNHEY, CDR2 SMNVEV (reference sequence). The CDR3 runs 14 residues. In DNA form, the CDR3 reads TGTGCCAGCAGTTTATTTCCCAGTCGAAACGGCTACACCTTC. Protein: CASSLFPSRNGYTF.

The sample holds many counts of this clone. This chain joins TRBV6-1 and TRBJ2-7; TRBD1 might be the D (5 bases). The CDR3 covers 13 residues. The germline V gene has CDR1 MNHNS and CDR2 SASEGT. Trimming pared 5 bases from V and 5 bases from J, leaving 13 bases between. CDR3 sequence (DNA): TGTGCCAGCAGTTTACAGGAAGGCGACGAGCAGTACTTC. It is translated as CASSLQEGDEQYF.

The chain employs TRBV5-1 and TRBJ1-5; 7 nucleotides align to TRBD1. The CDR3 covers 16 residues. J lost 0 bases, V lost 0 bases, and 3 bases had no gene match. Germline V gene lookup returns CDR1 SGHRS and CDR2 YFSETQ. CDR3 sequence: CASSLGGTDSNQPQHF. The CDR3 DNA reads as TGCGCCAGCAGCTTGGGGGGGACAGATAGCAATCAGCCCCAGCATTTT. Complete variable domain (other parts from reference TRBV5-1 and TRBJ1-5): KAGVTQTPRYLIKTRGQQVTLSCSPISGHRSVSWYQQTPGQGLQFLFEYFSETQRNKGNFPGRFSGRQFSNSRSEMNVSTLELGDSALYLCASSLGGTDSNQPQHFGDGTRLSIL.

The genes are TRBV5-1 and TRBJ2-7; 7 bases agree with TRBD2. The junction had 11 bases not matched to a gene; V was cut back by 4 bases and J by 1 base. CDR3 length equals 16 residues. Germline CDR1 and CDR2: SGHRS and YFSETQ. The CDR3 loop is CASSPPPSAGSYEQYF. CDR3 DNA: TGCGCCAGCAGCCCCCCACCGTCAGCGGGGTCCTACGAGCAGTACTTC.

V gene TRBV23-1 combines with J gene TRBJ2-7; 8 bases are shared with TRBD1. TRBV23-1 is given ORF status, its function remaining uncertain. This CDR3 contains 13 residues. The trim removed 8 bases at V and 2 bases at J, leaving 5 bases unmatched. DNA for the CDR3: TGCGCCAGCGGACAGGGATCCCCCTACGAGCAGTACTTC. Translating it yields CASGQGSPYEQYF.

The V call is TRBV6-1, the J call TRBJ2-7; TRBD2 matches 10 bases. The CDR3 is 15 amino acids. From germline, CDR1 is MNHNS and CDR2 SASEGT. Trimming took 6 bases from V and 1 from J; bases not matched to a gene: 6. The CDR3 sequence: CASRNGLAESYEQYF. CDR3 nucleotide sequence: TGTGCCAGCAGAAATGGACTAGCGGAATCCTACGAGCAGTACTTC.

This chain uses TRBV7-6 with TRBJ2-1; 8 nucleotides agree with TRBD1. Per the germline V gene, CDR1 is SGHVS and CDR2 is FNYEAQ. The V gene end was trimmed by 4 bases and the J gene end by 8 bases; junction bases not matched to a gene: 10. The CDR3 consists of 15 residues. The CDR3 region has the DNA TGTGCCAGCAGCTCCTGGGACAGGACCGGCCATGAGCAGTTCTTC. Translated, it gives CASSSWDRTGHEQFF.